This passage covers 3 T cell receptor beta chains from one sample sequenced in a study of blood T cell repertoires in COVID-19. The repertoire was sequenced with immunoSEQ multiplex PCR; TCRdb's copy has only in-frame clones and lacks some. The sample has fewer than 300,000 clones, around 86% seen once. The sample comprised peripheral blood. These receptors were collected from a woman between 55 and 75 years old with active or convalescent COVID-19.

The V gene is TRBV14, the J gene TRBJ1-2; D uncertain. The CDR3 loop spans 13 amino acids. V was shortened by 0 bases and J by 7 bases, with 9 bases between the two germline ends. From germline, CDR1 is SGHDN and CDR2 FVKESK. The CDR3 sequence is CASSQDAGSGYTF. The CDR3 nucleotides are TGTGCCAGCAGCCAAGACGCGGGGAGTGGCTACACCTTC.

This chain connects TRBV5-8 to TRBJ1-2; no definite D call. CDR1 is SGHTS and CDR2 is YDEGEE in the germline V gene. The ends were cut back, 0 bases at V and 5 bases at J, with 8 bases in the middle. The CDR3 has 13 residues. The CDR3 DNA reads TGTGCCAGCAGCTTGGTCTCAGAATATGGCTACACCTTC. Residues: CASSLVSEYGYTF.

The V call is TRBV7-2, the J call TRBJ1-4, with D tentatively TRBD1 (5 bases). This CDR3 is 14 amino acids long. Trimming pared 8 bases from V and 8 bases from J, leaving 18 bases between. Germline lookup yields CDR1 SGHTA and CDR2 FQGNSA. The CDR3 region has the DNA TGTGCCAGCGAGGACGAGACAGCACCGGAAAAACTGTTTTTT. It translates to CASEDETAPEKLFF.